This entry concerns a single TCR beta chain. What antigen it recognizes has not been identified. Per-base qualities were not stored, and no clone one base away is much larger. V gives up 8 bases and J gives up 0 bases, and the segment between their germline ends measures 11 bases. The CDR3 has 15 amino acids, counting the end cysteine and phenylalanine. Only the CDR3 DNA is retained, 45 bases long and in frame from the first base. Looking up the germline V gene yields CDR1 MNHEY and CDR2 SVGAGI. The sample is drawn from a study of control samples from healthy donors and cancer patients (dated by TCRdb to 2020 to 2022). The library was generated by the immunoSEQ multiplex PCR assay. What TCRdb holds here is the immuneACCESS table cut down to in-frame rearrangements. Part of the clones is not present; checked against another copy, under half of the missing clones reflect an unresolved V gene, and the others are unexplained. The sample table holds over 100,000 clones, of which 75% to 90% were seen once. Jointly, the top ten make up 15% to 20% of the sample.

This receptor was taken from a woman aged 50 to 65 in good health. The sample comprised blood. Rearrangement joined TRBV6-5 to TRBJ1-6; a tentative D call is TRBD1 (5 bases match). The DNA sequence is as follows: TGTGCCAGCTTCGGGGGGAACTCCTATAATTCACCCCTCCACTTT. This gives the protein CASFGGNSYNSPLHF.